Listed below are T cell receptor beta chains from one sample, sequenced in a study of T cell changes during pregnancy in multiple sclerosis. The protocol was immunoSEQ multiplex PCR, while the TCRdb copy is restricted to in-frame clones and leaves out a portion. The table has roughly 42,000 clones, 90% to 95% seen once. The source was CD4+ T cells from peripheral blood mononuclear cells, collected after pregnancy. The receptors come from a female donor with multiple sclerosis, enrolled in a pregnancy study. Both conserved end residues are part of each CDR3. A D gene is named only where the DNA matches it firmly. Not all rows give a size; the values are once, few, many and, for expanded clones, a class.

clone_size	v_call	d_call	j_call	cdr3_nt	cdr3_aa
NA	TRBV5-4	TRBD2	TRBJ2-3	TGTGCCAGCAGCTTGGGGCTAGCGGGGGGCCCTGGAGATACGCAGTATTTT	CASSLGLAGGPGDTQYF
NA	TRBV2	TRBD2	TRBJ2-2	TGTGCCAGCAGCCAGACTAGCGGGAGGAACACCGGGGAGCTGTTTTTT	CASSQTSGRNTGELFF
NA	TRBV29-1	TRBD1	TRBJ1-2	TGCAGCAGTGGGGACAGCTTCTATGGCTACACCTTC	CSSGDSFYGYTF
NA	TRBV7-8	TRBD1	TRBJ1-1	TGTGCCAGCAGCGGCCGGACAGGGCCGAACACTGAAGCTTTCTTT	CASSGRTGPNTEAFF
NA	TRBV2	NA	TRBJ2-6	TGTGCCAGCAGCGAGGGATTAAGGCCCTCTGGGGCCAACGTCCTGACTTTC	CASSEGLRPSGANVLTF
NA	TRBV5-4	TRBD2	TRBJ2-5	TGTGCCAGCAGCGGGGCGCGGGGGGGCGACGAGACCCAGTACTTC	CASSGARGGDETQYF
NA	TRBV4-1	NA	TRBJ2-3	TGCGCCAGCAGCCAAGCCCACACAGATACGCAGTATTTT	CASSQAHTDTQYF
NA	TRBV29-1	TRBD1	TRBJ1-2	TGCAGCGCTCCGGACAGGGGACGCTGGGGCTACACCTTC	CSAPDRGRWGYTF
NA	TRBV6-6	NA	TRBJ1-2	TGTGCCAGCAGTTACTCGCGTGGAGGGGTTCAAGGAGGCTACACCTTC	CASSYSRGGVQGGYTF
NA	TRBV25-1	TRBD1	TRBJ1-2	TGTGCCAGCAAATCGACAGGGGACTATGGCTACACCTTC	CASKSTGDYGYTF
NA	TRBV30	NA	TRBJ1-6	TGTGCCTGGAGGGACGGGGACAACCTTAATTCTCCCCTCCACTTT	CAWRDGDNLNSPLHF
once	TRBV7-7	TRBD2	TRBJ2-7	TGTGCTAGCAGCCCAAAGGTGGGAGCGGGGGCCTTTTACGAGCAGTACTTC	CASSPKVGAGAFYEQYF